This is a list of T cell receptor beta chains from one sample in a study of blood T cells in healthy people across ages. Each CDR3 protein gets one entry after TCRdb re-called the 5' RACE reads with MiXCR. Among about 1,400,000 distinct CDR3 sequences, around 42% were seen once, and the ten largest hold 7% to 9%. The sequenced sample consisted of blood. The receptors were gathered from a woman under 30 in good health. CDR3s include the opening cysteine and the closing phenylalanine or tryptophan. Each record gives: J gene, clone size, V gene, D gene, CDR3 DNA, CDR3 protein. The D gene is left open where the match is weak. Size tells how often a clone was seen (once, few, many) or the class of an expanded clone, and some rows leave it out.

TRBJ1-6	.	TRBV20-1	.	TGCAGTGTAGGGTGGCAGCGGCTTAATTCACCCCTCCACTTT	CSVGWQRLNSPLHF
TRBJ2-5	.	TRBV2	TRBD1	TGTGCCAGCAGTGAAGAGGGACAGGGGTACAATGAGCAGTACTTC	CASSEEGQGYNEQYF
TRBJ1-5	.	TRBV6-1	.	TGTGCCAGCACGGAAAATAGCAATCAGCCCCAGCATTTT	CASTENSNQPQHF
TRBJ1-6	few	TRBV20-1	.	TGCAGTGCCGGTTACAGCAGTAATTCACCCCTCCACTTT	CSAGYSSNSPLHF
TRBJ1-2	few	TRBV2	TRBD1	TGTGCCAGCTCCGCGGGCAGGGGGCTTTCAGGCTACACCTTC	CASSAGRGLSGYTF
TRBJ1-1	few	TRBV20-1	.	TGCAGTGTTCAGGGGACCATGAACACTGAAGCTTTCTTT	CSVQGTMNTEAFF
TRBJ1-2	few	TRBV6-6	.	TGTGCCAGCGTTCTCTCGGGAGCTAACTATGGCTACACCTTC	CASVLSGANYGYTF
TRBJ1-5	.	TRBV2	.	TGTGCCAGCAGTGAGATCGACAGCAATCAGCCCCAGCATTTT	CASSEIDSNQPQHF
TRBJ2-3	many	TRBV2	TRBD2	TGTGCCAGCAAACGGCTAGCGGTAGGCACAGATACGCAGTATTTT	CASKRLAVGTDTQYF
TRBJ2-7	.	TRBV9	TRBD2	TGTGCCAGCAGCGCCCAACTAGCGGCCTACAATGAGCAGTACTTC	CASSAQLAAYNEQYF
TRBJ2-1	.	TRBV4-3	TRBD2	TGCGCCAGCAGCCAAGCTTCCAGCGGGGGCCGGGGGGTCTACAATGAGCAGTTCTTC	CASSQASSGGRGVYNEQFF
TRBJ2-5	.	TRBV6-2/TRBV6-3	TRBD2	TGTGCCAGCAGTTCTCGGACTAGCGGGACGGGGACCCAGTACTTC	CASSSRTSGTGTQYF
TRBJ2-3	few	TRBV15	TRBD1	TGTGCCACCAGCAGCGGGACAGGCCCCACAGATACGCAGTATTTT	CATSSGTGPTDTQYF
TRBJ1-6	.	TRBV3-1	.	TGTGCCAGCACAACTTCAGGGGTCTCACCCCTCCACTTT	CASTTSGVSPLHF
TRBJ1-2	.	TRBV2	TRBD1	TGTGCCAGCAGTCCGGGACAGGGATATCGTGGCTACACCTTC	CASSPGQGYRGYTF
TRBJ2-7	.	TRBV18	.	TGTGCCAGCTCTCCCAACAGCGGCGACGAGCAGTACTTC	CASSPNSGDEQYF
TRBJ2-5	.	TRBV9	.	TGTGCCAGCAGCGTAGATTCTACCAGGGAGACCCAGTACTTC	CASSVDSTRETQYF
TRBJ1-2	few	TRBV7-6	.	TGTGCCAGCAGCCTCAAGGTCAGGGGCCTGAACTATGGCTACACCTTC	CASSLKVRGLNYGYTF
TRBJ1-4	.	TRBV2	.	TGTGCCAGCAAAAATACCGCAACTAATGAAAAACTGTTTTTT	CASKNTATNEKLFF
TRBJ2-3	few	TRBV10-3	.	TGTGCCACCACTACGCGCGGATCCGAGTCAACTAGCACAGATACGCAGTATTTT	CATTTRGSESTSTDTQYF
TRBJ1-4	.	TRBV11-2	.	TGTGCCAGCAGCTTAGGTGCAGGGGCTAATGAAAAACTGTTTTTT	CASSLGAGANEKLFF
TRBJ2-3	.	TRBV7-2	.	TGTGCCAGCAGCTCCCGGACCAAACCCCCCGCAGATACGCAGTATTTT	CASSSRTKPPADTQYF
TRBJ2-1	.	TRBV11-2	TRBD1	TGTGCCAGCAGCTTAGTGAATACAACGGAGCGGAACAGGGGCGCGCACAATGAGCAGTTCTTC	CASSLVNTTERNRGAHNEQFF
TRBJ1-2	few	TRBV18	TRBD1	TGTGCCAGCTCACCTCCGGACAGGGGAAGCTATGGCTACACCTTC	CASSPPDRGSYGYTF
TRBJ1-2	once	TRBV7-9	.	TGTGCCAGCAGCTTAGCCACAGACTATGGTTACACCTTC	CASSLATDYGYTF
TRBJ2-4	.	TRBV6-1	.	TGTGCCAGCAGACAGGGTCGAAACATTCAGTACTTC	CASRQGRNIQYF
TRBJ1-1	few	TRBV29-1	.	TGCAGCGTCAACGGGGGCAGTTACACTGAAGCTTTCTTT	CSVNGGSYTEAFF
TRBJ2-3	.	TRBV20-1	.	TGCAGTGCTAGGAACACACCCTCGACGGCAGATACGCAGTATTTT	CSARNTPSTADTQYF
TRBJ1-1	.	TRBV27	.	TGTGCCAGCGCTGGGGGGGGGCTGAACACTGAAGCTTTCTTT	CASAGGGLNTEAFF
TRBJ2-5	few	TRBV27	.	TGTGCCAGCAGTACCCTAGGGGGTAGAGAGACCCAGTACTTC	CASSTLGGRETQYF
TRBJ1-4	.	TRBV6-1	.	TGTGCCAGCAGGCAACCGGGACACCCGAGCACTAATGAAAAACTGTTTTTT	CASRQPGHPSTNEKLFF
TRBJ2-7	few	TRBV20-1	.	TGCAGTGCTAGAGTATGGGGCAGACCCTCCTACGAGCAGTACTTC	CSARVWGRPSYEQYF
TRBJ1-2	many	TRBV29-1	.	TGCAGCGTTGAGGGGGGGACCGGCTATGGCTACACCTTC	CSVEGGTGYGYTF
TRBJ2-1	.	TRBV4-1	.	TGCGCCAGCAGCCAGACCGGAGGGGGTCGGTCCTACGAGCAGTTCTTC	CASSQTGGGRSYEQFF
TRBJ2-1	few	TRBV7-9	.	TGTGCCAGCAGCCAACCTGGGGGACAACACAATGAGCAGTTCTTC	CASSQPGGQHNEQFF
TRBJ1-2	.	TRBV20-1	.	TGCAGTGCTAGCCTACAGACGAACTATGGCTACACCTTC	CSASLQTNYGYTF
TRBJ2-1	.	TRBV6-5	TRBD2	TGTGCCAGCAGTTACCGGGGGACTAGCGGGCTCAATGAGCAGTTCTTC	CASSYRGTSGLNEQFF
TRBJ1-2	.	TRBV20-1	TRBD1	TGCAGTGCTCCCCCGGGACAGGGACCGGAGATACATGGCTCCACCTTC	CSAPPGQGPEIHGSTF
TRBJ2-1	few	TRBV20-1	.	TGCAGTGCTGGGATTACGACAGGAAGGAGTGGTGAGCAGTTCTTC	CSAGITTGRSGEQFF
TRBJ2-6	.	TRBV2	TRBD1	TGTGCCAGCGGGACAGTCTATCGAAGCTCTGGGGCCAACGTCCTGACTTTC	CASGTVYRSSGANVLTF
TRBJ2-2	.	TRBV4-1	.	TGCGCCAGCAGCCAACCGGCGGGAAACACCGGGGAGCTGTTTTTT	CASSQPAGNTGELFF
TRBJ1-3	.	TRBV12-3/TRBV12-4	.	TGTGCCATCGGGGGAGGGGGGCCTGGAAACACCATATATTTT	CAIGGGGPGNTIYF
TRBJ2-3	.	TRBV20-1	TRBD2	TGCAGTGCTAGAGATCTCACTAGCGATTTAAGGACAGATACGCAGTATTTT	CSARDLTSDLRTDTQYF
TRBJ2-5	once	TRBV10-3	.	TGTGCCATCAGTGACCAAGGACTACCCCAAGAGACCCAGTACTTC	CAISDQGLPQETQYF
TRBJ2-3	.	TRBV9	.	TGTGCCAGCAGCACTCTTAGCGGATCATACTCTAGCACAGATACGCAGTATTTT	CASSTLSGSYSSTDTQYF
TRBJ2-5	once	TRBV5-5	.	TGTGCCAGCGGCTTGGGTGCGGGTTACTACGGGCGGCAGTACTTC	CASGLGAGYYGRQYF
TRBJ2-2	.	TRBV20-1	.	TGCAGTGCCAGCCCTCGGGGCGCGGGCACCGGGGAGCTGTTTTTT	CSASPRGAGTGELFF
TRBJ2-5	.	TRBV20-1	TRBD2	TGCAGTGCTAGGGCCCCCGTACTAGCGCTAGAGACCCAGTACTTC	CSARAPVLALETQYF
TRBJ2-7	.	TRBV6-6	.	TGTGCCAGCACCGACTACAGGGCGGACGAGCAGTACTTC	CASTDYRADEQYF
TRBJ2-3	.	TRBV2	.	TGTGCCAGCAGTGTAGCGGACGGGGATACGCAGTATTTT	CASSVADGDTQYF
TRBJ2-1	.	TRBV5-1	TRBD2	TGCGCCAGCAGCTTAACATATCAGCGGGATCGAGGCAATGAGCAGTTCTTC	CASSLTYQRDRGNEQFF
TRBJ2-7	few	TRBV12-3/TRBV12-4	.	TGTGCCAGCAGTTTTGGGGTTAGCGTGACCTACGAGCAGTACTTC	CASSFGVSVTYEQYF
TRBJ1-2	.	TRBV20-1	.	TGCAGTGCTAGAGATCCGGCCGAGGGAGCAGGGTATGGCTACACCTTC	CSARDPAEGAGYGYTF
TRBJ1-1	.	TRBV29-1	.	TGCAGCGTTGCAGCAAGGGTCACTGAAGCTTTCTTT	CSVAARVTEAFF
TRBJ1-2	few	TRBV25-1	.	TGTGCCAGCAGTGAATATTACATCCACACCTTC	CASSEYYIHTF
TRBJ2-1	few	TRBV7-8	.	TGTGCCAGCAGCCGCTCCCTAGACCCCTACAATGAGCAGTTCTTC	CASSRSLDPYNEQFF
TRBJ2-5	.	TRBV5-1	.	TGCGCCAGCAGCTTGGCGTTCATCGGGAATACTGTGAATGAGCAGTACTTC	CASSLAFIGNTVNEQYF
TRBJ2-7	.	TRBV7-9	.	TGTGCCACCCACCTGGGGGACATCGTGCAACGGCAGTACTTC	CATHLGDIVQRQYF